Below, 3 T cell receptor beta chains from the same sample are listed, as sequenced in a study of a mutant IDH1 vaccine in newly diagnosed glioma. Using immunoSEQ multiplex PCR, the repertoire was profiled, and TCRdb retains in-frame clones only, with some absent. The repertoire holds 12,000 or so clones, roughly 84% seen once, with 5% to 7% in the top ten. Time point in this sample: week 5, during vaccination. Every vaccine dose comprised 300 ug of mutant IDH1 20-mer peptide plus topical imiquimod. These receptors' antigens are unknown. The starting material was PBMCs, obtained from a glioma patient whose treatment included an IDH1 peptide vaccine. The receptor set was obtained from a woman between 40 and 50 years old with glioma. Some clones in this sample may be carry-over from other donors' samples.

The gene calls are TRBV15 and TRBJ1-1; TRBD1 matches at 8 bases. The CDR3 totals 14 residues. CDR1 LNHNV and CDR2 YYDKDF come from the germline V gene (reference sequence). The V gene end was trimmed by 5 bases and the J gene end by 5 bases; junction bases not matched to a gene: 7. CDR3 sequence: CATSPRGRGTEAFF. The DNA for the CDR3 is TGTGCCACCAGCCCCAGGGGGCGTGGGACTGAAGCTTTCTTT.

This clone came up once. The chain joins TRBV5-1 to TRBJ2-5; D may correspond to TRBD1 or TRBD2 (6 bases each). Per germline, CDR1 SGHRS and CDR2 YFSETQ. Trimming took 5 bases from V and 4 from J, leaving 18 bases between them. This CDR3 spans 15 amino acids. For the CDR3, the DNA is TGCGCCAGCAGGTTGACCCCACAGGGAGGAGAGACCCAGTACTTC. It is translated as CASRLTPQGGETQYF.

For the CDR3, the DNA is TGTGCCAGCAGTTTGAATGGGGACAGGGGGCGCGAATTTGGCAATCAGCCCCAGCATTTT. It translates to CASSLNGDRGREFGNQPQHF. The rearrangement uses TRBV27 and TRBJ1-5; 12 bases align to TRBD1. Per the germline V gene, CDR1 is MNHEY and CDR2 is SMNVEV (reference sequence). V lost 3 bases, J lost 2 bases, and 14 bases stayed unmatched. CDR3 length: 20 residues.